Sequencing of this T cell receptor (beta chain) was carried out in a study of CD8+ T cells in alopecia areata. Study as a whole: Treated patients were given 5 to 10 mg oral tofacitinib twice daily.

Worth noting for this clone: As yet, its antigen is unknown.

The study's findings and limits: Treatment with tofacitinib significantly lowered scalp clonality and reduced expanded CD8+ clones among the top 100.

Documented treatment: oral pan-JAK inhibitor, 5-10 mg twice daily. As part of sample collection, lesional scalp punch biopsies and peripheral blood were taken from alopecia areata patients. Investigators isolated RNA and reverse transcribed it into cDNA to act as the sequencing template. Produced via immunoSEQ multiplex PCR; TCRdb's table is partial and in-frame only. The sample contains roughly 120,000 clones, about three fifths of which appear only once. The sequencing here drew on CD8+ T cells sorted from blood, taken at week 24, from a patient treated with tofacitinib. This receptor was identified in a human donor with alopecia areata.

The CDR3 sequence: CASSPGYEQFF. The CDR3 DNA follows: TGTGCCAGCAGCCCCGGATATGAGCAGTTCTTC. The J gene is TRBJ2-1, the V gene TRBV6-5; D gene uncertain. V lost 6 bases and J lost 8, with 8 bases in between. The CDR3 covers 11 residues. CDR1 and CDR2 (germline): MNHEY, SVGAGI.